This is a list of T cell receptor beta chains from one sample in a study of metastatic and nonmetastatic thyroid tumors. TCRdb reanalyzed the PCR reads with MiXCR. The table includes tens of thousands of clones, 20% to 25% detected once. The sequenced sample consisted of tumor tissue. These receptors were obtained from a female donor with papillary thyroid cancer or a benign thyroid nodule (not recorded which). Some clones in this sample may be carry-over from other donors' samples. The CDR3 runs from the conserved cysteine through the conserved F or W. Each record gives: V gene, J gene, CDR3 protein.

v_gene: TRBV20-1
j_gene: TRBJ2-7
CDR3aa: CSARAGTKSEYEQYF

v_gene: TRBV6-1
j_gene: TRBJ2-2
CDR3aa: CASSVEGFGELFF

v_gene: TRBV20-1
j_gene: TRBJ2-1
CDR3aa: CSAGWVAGDNEQFF

v_gene: TRBV6-5
j_gene: TRBJ1-6
CDR3aa: CASSSRLDRGSPLHF

v_gene: TRBV6-1
j_gene: TRBJ2-7
CDR3aa: CASKDRGLSYEQYF

v_gene: TRBV3-1
j_gene: TRBJ2-1
CDR3aa: CASSPQLAGYNEQFF

v_gene: TRBV20-1
j_gene: TRBJ2-7
CDR3aa: CSARGGWGPWIYEQYF

v_gene: TRBV6-1
j_gene: TRBJ2-7
CDR3aa: CASSEYLAEGQYF

v_gene: TRBV24-1
j_gene: TRBJ2-1
CDR3aa: CATSDWGLAGNNEQFF

v_gene: TRBV15
j_gene: TRBJ2-1
CDR3aa: CATSSGIYNEQFF

v_gene: TRBV27
j_gene: TRBJ1-1
CDR3aa: CTSSLLGPNTEAFF